The 32 T cell receptor beta chains listed next were all sequenced from one sample in a study of control samples from healthy donors and cancer patients. Profiling relied on immunoSEQ multiplex PCR, and the TCRdb table lists in-frame clones only, not all of them. The sample records some 120,000 clones, over 85% being singletons. Source material: blood. The receptors were sampled from a young man in good health.

This sequence joins TRBV6-2 or TRBV6-3 and TRBJ2-1; D is possibly TRBD1 or TRBD2 (5 bases each). The germline V gene has CDR1 MNHEY and CDR2 SVGEGT. This CDR3 region has 16 residues. V was cut by 0 bases and J by 1 base, with 10 bases left in between. The DNA of the CDR3 is TGTGCCAGCAGTTACTCGACCGGGGCGTCCTACAATGAGCAGTTCTTC. It is translated as CASSYSTGASYNEQFF.

The chain employs TRBV7-2 and TRBJ1-6; D gene uncertain. The CDR3 extends over 15 amino acids. Germline values: CDR1 SGHTA, CDR2 FQGNSA. Trimming removed 2 bases from V and 7 bases from J, with 12 bases in between. The CDR3 here is CASSLNPGLNSPLHF. For the CDR3, the DNA is TGTGCCAGCAGCTTAAATCCGGGGTTAAATTCACCCCTCCACTTT. Full variable domain (outside the CDR3, taken from reference TRBV7-2 and TRBJ1-6): GAGVSQSPSNKVTEKGKDVELRCDPISGHTALYWYRQSLGQGLEFLIYFQGNSAPDKSGLPSDRFSAERTGGSVSTLTIQRTQQEDSAVYLCASSLNPGLNSPLHFGNGTRLTVT.

This chain links TRBV9 with TRBJ2-2; D assignment may be TRBD1 or TRBD2 (5 bases each). Deletions cut 3 bases from V and 6 bases from J, with 12 bases between. Germline V CDR1 and CDR2: SGDLS, YYNGEE. CDR3 size: 14 residues. CDR3 coding DNA: TGTGCCAGCAGCGGAGGGGTAGTGGCCGGGGAGCTGTTTTTT. It encodes CASSGGVVAGELFF.

This rearrangement joins TRBV7-9 to TRBJ2-7, with 10 bases aligning to TRBD1. Germline V CDR1 and CDR2: SEHNR, FQNEAQ (reference sequence). CDR3 length equals 15 residues. Trimming cost V 2 bases and J 4 bases; bases outside gene matches: 5. CDR3 in DNA: TGTGCCAGCAGCTTATCCGGGACAGGGGTATACGAGCAGTACTTC. Protein sequence: CASSLSGTGVYEQYF.

The V and J genes are TRBV6-5 and TRBJ2-7; 12 bases are a match to TRBD2. Germline assignment: CDR1 MNHEY and CDR2 SVGAGI. The CDR3 has 15 residues. Trimming at V came to 6 bases and at J to 4 bases, leaving 7 bases not matched to a gene. Written as DNA, the CDR3 is TGTGCCAGCAGCCCCGGAGGACTAGCGGGGTACGAGCAGTACTTC. Translated: CASSPGGLAGYEQYF.

With respect to this clone: A junction end diverges from the germline sequence, so it may reflect a read error. The chain has TRBV7-7 and TRBJ2-3; 10 bases map to TRBD2. The CDR3 is 15 amino acids. CDR1 and CDR2 (germline): SSHAT, FNYEAQ (reference sequence). The CDR3 DNA reads as TGTGCTAGCAGCTCCGGACTAGCGGCCACAGATACGCAGTATTTT. Translation: CASSSGLAATDTQYF.

The chain combines TRBV29-1 with TRBJ2-1; possibly TRBD1 for D (5 bases). Germline assignment: CDR1 SQVTM and CDR2 ANQGSEA. The ends were cut back, 2 bases at V and 3 bases at J, with 11 bases in the middle. The CDR3 contains 14 residues. CDR3 residues: CSVEWAGYYNEQFF. The CDR3, as DNA: TGCAGCGTTGAATGGGCAGGGTACTACAATGAGCAGTTCTTC.

The chain couples TRBV9 to TRBJ2-7; D is possibly TRBD1 or TRBD2 (5 bases each). The CDR3 consists of 16 residues. V was trimmed by 3 bases and J by 1 base, leaving 17 bases between them. Germline values: CDR1 SGDLS, CDR2 YYNGEE. CDR3 DNA sequence: TGTGCCAGCAGCGCCGGTCCCGGGACGGGGTCCTACGAGCAGTACTTC. This gives the protein CASSAGPGTGSYEQYF.

V is TRBV30 and J is TRBJ1-5, with 9 bases that match TRBD1. Germline values: CDR1 GTSNPN, CDR2 SVGIG (reference sequence). The CDR3 length is 13 residues. V lost 5 bases to trimming and J lost 2 bases; unmatched junction nucleotides: 1. CDR3 protein: CAWGDRGNQPQHF. The CDR3 DNA sequence: TGTGCCTGGGGGGACAGGGGCAATCAGCCCCAGCATTTT.

This sequence joins TRBV20-1 and TRBJ2-5; D not certain. V lost 6 bases, J lost 2 bases, and 4 bases lay in between. The germline V gene has CDR1 DFQATT and CDR2 SNEGSKA (reference sequence). The CDR3 sequence is 10 residues long. CDR3 sequence reads: CSARQETQYF. The CDR3, as DNA: TGCAGTGCCCGTCAAGAGACCCAGTACTTC.

CDR3 nucleotide sequence: TGCGCCAGCAGCCTAGGACAGGGGGCCTACGAGCAGTACTTC. Its protein is CASSLGQGAYEQYF. The chain carries TRBV5-1 and TRBJ2-7; 10 nucleotides match TRBD1. Germline CDR1 reads SGHRS; CDR2 reads YFSETQ. Trimming removed 4 bases from V and 2 bases from J; junction bases left unmatched: 3. The CDR3 consists of 14 residues.

The genes are TRBV7-8 and TRBJ2-7; TRBD2 matches at 7 bases. The CDR3 extends over 14 amino acids. Germline V gives CDR1 SGHVS, CDR2 FQNEAQ. With V trimmed by 2 bases and J by 6 bases, 7 bases remained unmatched. The CDR3 nucleotides are TGTGCCAGCAGCTTACAGGGAGGGCCGAGCGAGCAGTACTTC. Amino acid sequence: CASSLQGGPSEQYF.

The V call is TRBV7-8, the J call TRBJ2-2; the match to TRBD1 covers 10 bases. From germline, CDR1 is SGHVS and CDR2 FQNEAQ. The CDR3 is made up of 15 amino acids. Germline trimming cut 5 bases from V and 5 bases from J; bases unmatched to any gene: 5. This chain's CDR3 is CASSLWTGGTGELFF. Written as DNA, the CDR3 is TGTGCCAGCAGCCTCTGGACAGGGGGGACCGGGGAGCTGTTTTTT.

This chain joins TRBV18 and TRBJ1-2; the D gene is possibly TRBD1 (5 bases). This CDR3 contains 15 residues. Germline V gene lookup returns CDR1 KGHSH and CDR2 LQKENI. The germline V and J ends were trimmed by 0 bases and 5 bases, with 13 bases remaining between them. CDR3 nucleotide sequence: TGTGCCAGCTCACCACCGACAGTCTCTACTTATGGCTACACCTTC. Protein: CASSPPTVSTYGYTF.

This chain uses TRBV27 with TRBJ1-4; possible D gene TRBD1, 6 bases. The CDR3 totals 16 residues. From germline, CDR1 is MNHEY and CDR2 SMNVEV (reference sequence). V was shortened by 0 bases and J by 5 bases, with 13 bases between the two germline ends. In DNA, the CDR3 is TGTGCCAGCAGTTTATCTCCGGCAGGGGCAAATGAAAAACTGTTTTTT. Amino acid sequence: CASSLSPAGANEKLFF. The full variable domain, in which reference TRBV27 and TRBJ1-4 provide the parts outside the CDR3, is EAQVTQNPRYLITVTGKKLTVTCSQNMNHEYMSWYRQDPGLGLRQIYYSMNVEVTDKGDVPEGYKVSRKEKRNFPLILESPSPNQTSLYFCASSLSPAGANEKLFFGSGTQLSVL.

The count of this clone is one. The J gene is TRBJ2-1, the V gene TRBV5-4; maybe TRBD2 (6 bases). V was clipped by 4 bases and J by 8 bases, with 16 bases between them. Germline CDR1 reads SGHNT; CDR2 reads YYREEE (reference sequence). The CDR3 length is 14 residues. CDR3 region: CASSPGDPGDEQFF. The DNA for the CDR3 is TGTGCCAGCAGCCCGGGGGACCCTGGCGATGAGCAGTTCTTC.

The V call is TRBV6-2 or TRBV6-3, the J call TRBJ1-2, with D possibly being TRBD1 (6 bases). The CDR3 covers 14 residues. Trimming left V 4 bases short and J 4 bases short, with 13 bases between. Germline assignment: CDR1 MNHEY and CDR2 SVGEGT. The chain's CDR3 is CASSSTPGVYGYTF. For the CDR3, the DNA is TGTGCCAGCAGTTCGACCCCAGGGGTCTATGGCTACACCTTC.

V and J are TRBV7-9 and TRBJ2-7; no definite D call. Germline V gives CDR1 SEHNR, CDR2 FQNEAQ (reference sequence). V was cut by 1 base and J by 7 bases, with 11 bases left in between. CDR3 size: 13 residues. CDR3 sequence (DNA): TGTGCCAGCAGCTTAGAGGACGGCCAGGAGCAGTACTTC. It translates to CASSLEDGQEQYF.

V usage is TRBV6-6 and J usage is TRBJ2-7; D possibly corresponds to TRBD1 (6 bases). V lost 11 bases and J 2 bases, leaving 13 bases between the germline ends. The germline CDR1 and CDR2 sequences are MNHNY and SVGAGI (reference sequence). The CDR3 length is 12 residues. CDR3 in amino acids: CASRDTAYEQYF. DNA of the CDR3: TGTGCCTCCCGGGACACGGCCTACGAGCAGTACTTC.

The CDR3 DNA is TGCGCCAGCAGTTCGGCACAGGACAGGGAATCCCAGCATTTT. This translates into CASSSAQDRESQHF. The chain recombines TRBV10-2 with TRBJ1-5; 8 bases are a match to TRBD1. After removal of 5 bases from V and 11 bases from J, the junction contained 11 bases not matched to a gene. From germline, CDR1 is WSHSY and CDR2 SAAADI. The CDR3 runs 14 residues.

The CDR3 sequence is CASSWTGGSYEQYF. CDR3 bases: TGTGCCAGCAGTTGGACAGGGGGCTCCTACGAGCAGTACTTC. The rearrangement joins TRBV27 to TRBJ2-7; 10 positions agree with TRBD1. This CDR3 comprises 14 residues. Germline values: CDR1 MNHEY, CDR2 SMNVEV (reference sequence). Losses at the gene ends were 4 bases for V and 0 bases for J; bases not matched to a gene: 0.

The chain links TRBV11-2 to TRBJ2-7; D is ambiguous. The CDR3 runs 14 residues. Trimming cost V 3 bases and J 2 bases, with 11 bases left between them. Germline V gives CDR1 SGHAT, CDR2 FQNNGV. CDR3 loop: CASSLTKGTYEQYF. In DNA, the CDR3 is TGTGCCAGCAGCTTGACAAAGGGTACCTACGAGCAGTACTTC.

The V gene is TRBV5-1, the J gene TRBJ2-7; D gene ambiguous. Germline V gene data show CDR1 as SGHRS and CDR2 as YFSETQ. V was trimmed by 5 bases and J by 1 base, leaving 7 bases between them. The CDR3 sequence is 12 residues long. The CDR3 spells CASRASSYEQYF. The CDR3, as DNA: TGCGCCAGCAGAGCAAGTTCCTACGAGCAGTACTTC.

The chain links TRBV6-6 to TRBJ1-2; D gene ambiguous. This CDR3 is 16 amino acids long. Per germline, CDR1 MNHNY and CDR2 SVGAGI (reference sequence). V lost 6 bases, J lost 0 bases, and 17 bases lay in between. The CDR3 is CASSPSTRRPNYGYTF. The CDR3 nucleotides are TGTGCCAGCAGCCCGTCGACCCGGAGGCCTAACTATGGCTACACCTTC.

The chain is built from TRBV5-1 and TRBJ2-2; tentative D call: TRBD1 (6 bases). Germline V gene lookup returns CDR1 SGHRS and CDR2 YFSETQ. The CDR3 is 15 amino acids. Trimming removed 4 bases from V and 4 bases from J, with 14 bases in between. DNA of the CDR3: TGCGCCAGCAGCGTCGTTGGGGGCTGCACCGGGGAGCTGTTTTTT. Its protein product is CASSVVGGCTGELFF.

This rearrangement joins TRBV5-1 to TRBJ2-5; D is unclear. The CDR3 covers 15 residues. The ends were cut back, 2 bases at V and 1 base at J, with 12 bases in the middle. CDR1 SGHRS and CDR2 YFSETQ come from the germline V gene. CDR3 loop: CASSFTGVIQETQYF. Here the CDR3 DNA reads TGCGCCAGCAGCTTCACGGGCGTGATCCAAGAGACCCAGTACTTC.

This sequence joins TRBV28 and TRBJ1-2; D call uncertain. Germline CDR1 MDHEN, CDR2 SYDVKM. The V end was cut by 5 bases, the J end by 13 bases, with 17 bases between. The CDR3 extends over 12 amino acids. In DNA, the CDR3 is TGTGCCAGCAGTCCCCCCCTCGGAATGGGCACCTTC. Translation: CASSPPLGMGTF.

This clone showed up just once. V usage is TRBV11-2 and J usage is TRBJ1-5; 7 nucleotides line up with TRBD1. Trimming at V came to 5 bases and at J to 4 bases, leaving 2 bases not matched to a gene. CDR3 size: 13 residues. Germline V gene data show CDR1 as SGHAT and CDR2 as FQNNGV. The CDR3 DNA is TGTGCCAGCAGCCGGGACAGAAATCAGCCCCAGCATTTT. Translation: CASSRDRNQPQHF.

The chain couples TRBV28 to TRBJ1-2, with no clear D. This CDR3 has 16 amino acids. V was trimmed by 3 bases and J by 4 bases, leaving 18 bases between them. Germline V gene sequence: CDR1 MDHEN, CDR2 SYDVKM. The CDR3 DNA reads as TGTGCCAGCAGTTTCGCCGGTGACACACTCCGCTATGGCTACACCTTC. Translating gives CASSFAGDTLRYGYTF.

The V call is TRBV4-2, the J call TRBJ1-4; 10 bases are a match to TRBD1. Trimming took 0 bases from V and 8 from J; bases not matched to a gene: 6. CDR3 length: 16 amino acids. CDR1 LGHNA and CDR2 YNFKEQ come from the germline V gene. The CDR3 coding sequence is TGTGCCAGCAGCCAAGAGGGGGGACAGGGGAGCGAAAAACTGTTTTTT. The encoded protein is CASSQEGGQGSEKLFF.

This clone was seen a single time. The genes are TRBV18 and TRBJ2-2; unclear D gene. The V gene lost 6 bases and the J gene lost 2 bases, with 16 bases spanning the gap. CDR1 and CDR2 from the germline V gene are KGHSH and LQKENI. CDR3 size: 16 residues. The CDR3 protein is CASSLTPGRNTGELFF. CDR3 bases: TGTGCCAGCTCCCTTACTCCGGGCCGAAACACCGGGGAGCTGTTTTTT.

V and J are TRBV19 and TRBJ1-5, with a tentative D call TRBD1 (6 bases). The germline V gene has CDR1 LNHDA and CDR2 SQIVND (reference sequence). There are 15 residues in the CDR3. V was trimmed by 6 bases and J by 3 bases, leaving 15 bases between them. The CDR3 here is CASRSTGSHNQPQHF. In nucleotides, the CDR3 is TGTGCCAGTAGATCAACAGGGTCCCACAATCAGCCCCAGCATTTT.